The clone carrying this T cell receptor beta chain has just one count. Its antigen remains unknown. Time point defined: 2014-2015 season, 7 days after vaccination. The ends were cut back, 4 bases at V and 5 bases at J, with 12 bases in the middle. The CDR3 is made up of 14 amino acids. Germline V lookup: CDR1 SGDLS, CDR2 YYNGEE. The protocol was immunoSEQ multiplex PCR, while the TCRdb copy is restricted to in-frame clones and leaves out a portion. The sample shows about 9,800 clones, about four fifths of them seen only once. This entry comes from a study of follicular helper T cells after annual influenza vaccination. Study results and caveats: Rare clonotypes were missed; only roughly 9.5-23% of cells gave TCRB.

This sequence originates from an adult who received the influenza vaccine. The sample consisted of CXCR5- memory CD4+ T cells sorted from blood, taken 7 days after influenza vaccination. The chain uses TRBV9 and TRBJ2-2; TRBD2 is a possible D gene (6 bases). CDR3: CASSSGLPTGELFF. In nucleotides, the CDR3 is TGTGCCAGCAGCTCCGGACTACCTACCGGGGAGCTGTTTTTT.